This TCR beta chain was captured in a study of blood T cell repertoires in COVID-19. Study in general: Spain, Italy and the United States supplied samples that represented acute and convalescent COVID-19.

V shed 4 bases and J 8 bases; nucleotides not matched to a gene: 10. Germline-derived CDR1 and CDR2 are SGHRS and YFSETQ. The CDR3 extends over 15 amino acids. Per the study methods: Quantification of nucleated cells was approximated via reference gene primer amplification. The protocol was immunoSEQ multiplex PCR, while the TCRdb copy is restricted to in-frame clones and leaves out a portion. Clone size and V and J calls were adopted from that table, with D and trimming inferred from the DNA. The repertoire holds 95,000 to 150,000 clones, with roughly 89% as singletons. Sequenced input: peripheral blood. The origin of this receptor is a man between 40 and 49 years old with acute or convalescent COVID-19. The chain couples TRBV5-1 to TRBJ1-4; 8 nucleotides agree with TRBD1. CDR3 coding DNA: TGCGCCAGCAGCCCCGAGGGACAGGTCGGCGAAAAACTGTTTTTT. Protein sequence: CASSPEGQVGEKLFF.